The clone carrying this T cell receptor (beta chain) was counted a few times. Antigen unknown. These data belong to a study of post-analysis software for immune sequencing data. Study in general: The disease courses covered relapsing-remitting, secondary progressive and progressive-relapsing multiple sclerosis.

CDR3 length equals 13 residues. The germline V gene has CDR1 SEHNR and CDR2 FQNEAQ (reference sequence). Study-wide findings and caveats: Included in a set of several TRBV segments more frequent in patients than controls were TRBV5-6, TRBV5-1 and TRBV20-1.

Unique molecular identifiers were built into the TCR beta cDNA libraries. TCRdb recomputed calls from the PCR reads with MiXCR, one row per CDR3 protein. The sample holds 650,000 to 850,000 distinct CDR3 sequences, about 43% seen once. V is TRBV7-9 and J is TRBJ2-7; the D gene is possibly TRBD2 (6 bases). The J call could be wrong; TRBJ2-5 is a better fit for the DNA end. The receptor was isolated from a girl between 5 and 17 years old with multiple sclerosis. Sequenced material: blood. The CDR3 here is CASSLQEGETQYF. As DNA, the CDR3 is TGTGCCAGCAGCTTGCAGGAGGGGGAGACCCAGTACTTC.